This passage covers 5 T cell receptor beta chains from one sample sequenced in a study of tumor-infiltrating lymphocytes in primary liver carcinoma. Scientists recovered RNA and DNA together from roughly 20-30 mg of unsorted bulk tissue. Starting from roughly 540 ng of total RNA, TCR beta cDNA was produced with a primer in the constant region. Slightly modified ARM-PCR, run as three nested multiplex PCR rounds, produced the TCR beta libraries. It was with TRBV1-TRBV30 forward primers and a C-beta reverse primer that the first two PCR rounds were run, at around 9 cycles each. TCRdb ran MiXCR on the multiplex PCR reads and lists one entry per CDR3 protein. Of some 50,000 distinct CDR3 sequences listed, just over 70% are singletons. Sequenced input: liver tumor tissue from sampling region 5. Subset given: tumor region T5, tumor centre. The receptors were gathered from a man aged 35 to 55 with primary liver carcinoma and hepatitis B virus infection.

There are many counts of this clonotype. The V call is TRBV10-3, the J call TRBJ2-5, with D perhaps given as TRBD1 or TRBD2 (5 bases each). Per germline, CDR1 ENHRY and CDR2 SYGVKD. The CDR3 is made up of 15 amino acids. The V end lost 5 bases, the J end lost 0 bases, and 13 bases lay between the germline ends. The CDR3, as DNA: TGTGCCATCAGTCGAGGGGTCGGGAACCAAGAGACCCAGTACTTC. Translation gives CAISRGVGNQETQYF.

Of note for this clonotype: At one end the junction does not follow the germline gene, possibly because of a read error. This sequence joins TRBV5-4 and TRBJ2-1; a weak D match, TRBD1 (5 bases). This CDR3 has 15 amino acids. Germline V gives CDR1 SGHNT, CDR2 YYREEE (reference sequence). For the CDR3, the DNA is TGTGCCGGCAGGTCAGGGTTTAGTTCCTACAATGAGCAGTTCTTC. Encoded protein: CAGRSGFSSYNEQFF. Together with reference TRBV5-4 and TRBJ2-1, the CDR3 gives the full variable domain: ETGVTQSPTHLIKTRGQQVTLRCSSQSGHNTVSWYQQALGQGPQFIFQYYREEENGRGNFPPRFSGLQFPNYSSELNVNALELDDSALYLCAGRSGFSSYNEQFFGPGTRLTVL.

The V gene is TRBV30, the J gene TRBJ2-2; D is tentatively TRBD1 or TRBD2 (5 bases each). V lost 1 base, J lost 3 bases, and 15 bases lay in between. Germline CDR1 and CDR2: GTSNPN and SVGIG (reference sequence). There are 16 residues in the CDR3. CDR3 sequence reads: CAWSAFGAGDTGELFF. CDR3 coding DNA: TGTGCCTGGAGTGCCTTTGGGGCGGGCGACACCGGGGAGCTGTTTTTT.

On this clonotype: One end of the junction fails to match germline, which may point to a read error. CDR3 in DNA: TGTGCCTGGTCCGGGACGCCTAATAACGAGCAGTATTTC. This encodes CAWSGTPNNEQYF. The V call is TRBV30, the J call TRBJ2-7; D is perhaps TRBD1 or TRBD2 (5 bases each). From germline, CDR1 is GTSNPN and CDR2 SVGIG (reference sequence). The CDR3 length is 13 residues.

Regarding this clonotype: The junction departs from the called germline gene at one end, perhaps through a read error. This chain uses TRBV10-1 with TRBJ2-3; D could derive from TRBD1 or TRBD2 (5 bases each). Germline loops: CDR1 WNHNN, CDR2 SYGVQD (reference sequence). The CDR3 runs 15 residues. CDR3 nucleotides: TGCACCAGCAGTGTAACCGGGGCAGGGACCGATACGCAGTATTTT. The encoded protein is CTSSVTGAGTDTQYF.